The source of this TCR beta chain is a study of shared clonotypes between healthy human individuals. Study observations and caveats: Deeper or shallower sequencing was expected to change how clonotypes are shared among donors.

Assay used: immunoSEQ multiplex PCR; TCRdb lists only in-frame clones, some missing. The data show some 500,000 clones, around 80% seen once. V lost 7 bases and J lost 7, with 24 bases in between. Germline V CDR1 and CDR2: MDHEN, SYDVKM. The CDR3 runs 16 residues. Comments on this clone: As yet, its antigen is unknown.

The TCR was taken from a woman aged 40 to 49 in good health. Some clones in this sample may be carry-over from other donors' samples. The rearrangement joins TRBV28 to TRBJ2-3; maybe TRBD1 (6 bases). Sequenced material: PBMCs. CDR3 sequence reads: CASTLGRDIVMNTQYF. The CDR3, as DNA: TGTGCCAGCACCCTTGGACGGGACATTGTCATGAATACGCAGTATTTT.